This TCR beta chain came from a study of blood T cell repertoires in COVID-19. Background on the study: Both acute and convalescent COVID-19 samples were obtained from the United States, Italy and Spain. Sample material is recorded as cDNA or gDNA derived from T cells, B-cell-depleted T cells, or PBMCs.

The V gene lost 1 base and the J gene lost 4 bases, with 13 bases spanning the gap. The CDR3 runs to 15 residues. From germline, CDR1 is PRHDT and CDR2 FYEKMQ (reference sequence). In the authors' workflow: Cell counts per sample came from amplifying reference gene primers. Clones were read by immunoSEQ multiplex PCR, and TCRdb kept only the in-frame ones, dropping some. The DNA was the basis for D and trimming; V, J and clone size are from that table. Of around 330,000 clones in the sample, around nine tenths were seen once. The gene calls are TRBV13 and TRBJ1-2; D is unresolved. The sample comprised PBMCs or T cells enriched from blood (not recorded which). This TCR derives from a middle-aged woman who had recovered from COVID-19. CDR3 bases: TGTGCCAGCAGCTTAGTTACAGCAACCTCCTATGGCTACACCTTC. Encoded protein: CASSLVTATSYGYTF.